This record covers a single T cell receptor (beta chain). Its antigen is unknown. This sample is drawn from a study of CD8 T cells in Susac syndrome. The study, taken as a whole, reports: The study recognized that its TCR sequencing and HLA analysis covered a relatively small number of individuals.

Germline CDR1 is SGHVS and CDR2 is FNYEAQ. Trimming cost V 5 bases and J 1 base, with 21 bases left between them. This CDR3 has 18 amino acids. The T cells that were sequenced for TCR beta were CD8+ and CD4+ cells from blood. With random hexamers, reverse transcription was performed on about 0.5 to 1 ug of RNA. Amplification of TCR beta CDR3 used immunoSEQ multiplex PCR across 54 Vbeta and 13 Jbeta. From the immunoSEQ multiplex PCR reads, TCRdb called clonotypes with MiXCR, one entry per CDR3 protein. The top ten clones hold around 0.27% of a sample with around 26,000 distinct CDR3 sequences, about 95% of them seen once.

This chain joins TRBV7-6 and TRBJ2-1; D could derive from TRBD1 or TRBD2 (5 bases each). The specimen sequenced was CD8+ T cells from PBMCs. The sequence came from a human donor in good health. Here the CDR3 reads CASSLRGVAARSYNEQFF. CDR3 sequence (DNA): TGTGCCAGCAGCCTAAGAGGGGTGGCAGCCCGTTCCTACAATGAGCAGTTCTTC.